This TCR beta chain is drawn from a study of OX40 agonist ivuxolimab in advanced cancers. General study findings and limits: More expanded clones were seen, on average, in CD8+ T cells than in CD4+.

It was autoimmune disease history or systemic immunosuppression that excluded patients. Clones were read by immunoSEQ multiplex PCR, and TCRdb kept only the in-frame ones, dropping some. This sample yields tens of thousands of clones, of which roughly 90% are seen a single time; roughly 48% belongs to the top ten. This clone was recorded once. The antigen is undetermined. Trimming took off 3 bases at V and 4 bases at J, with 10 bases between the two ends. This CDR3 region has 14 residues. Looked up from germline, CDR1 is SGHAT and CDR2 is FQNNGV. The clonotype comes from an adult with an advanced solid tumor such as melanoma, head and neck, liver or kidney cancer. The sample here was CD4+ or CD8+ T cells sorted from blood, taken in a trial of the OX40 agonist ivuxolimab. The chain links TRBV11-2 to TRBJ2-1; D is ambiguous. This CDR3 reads CASSFGSQYNEQFF. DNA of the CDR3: TGTGCCAGCAGCTTTGGCAGCCAATACAATGAGCAGTTCTTC.